The T cell receptor beta chain described here comes from a study of cytomegalovirus exposure and HLA in healthy donors. The CDR3 covers 13 residues. The germline CDR1 and CDR2 sequences are MNHNS and SASEGT. V was pared by 6 bases and J by 5 bases, with 11 bases between. PCR primers comprised 60 Vbeta and 13 Jbeta primers. Study processing details: Roughly 11 million of the approximately 80 million unique TCR beta chains counted in a later analysis were shared. Assay: immunoSEQ multiplex PCR; the TCRdb copy retains only in-frame clones and omits some. V, J and clone size reflect that table, while D and trimming were determined from the DNA. The table lists some 130,000 clones.

This TCR derives from a woman between 35 and 50 years old in good health and CMV-seropositive. Sequences were obtained from PBMCs. The chain carries TRBV6-1 and TRBJ1-5; D is possibly TRBD1 (6 bases). In DNA form, the CDR3 reads TGTGCCAGCAGCACAGGGTGGGATCAGCCCCAGCATTTT. Its translation is CASSTGWDQPQHF.